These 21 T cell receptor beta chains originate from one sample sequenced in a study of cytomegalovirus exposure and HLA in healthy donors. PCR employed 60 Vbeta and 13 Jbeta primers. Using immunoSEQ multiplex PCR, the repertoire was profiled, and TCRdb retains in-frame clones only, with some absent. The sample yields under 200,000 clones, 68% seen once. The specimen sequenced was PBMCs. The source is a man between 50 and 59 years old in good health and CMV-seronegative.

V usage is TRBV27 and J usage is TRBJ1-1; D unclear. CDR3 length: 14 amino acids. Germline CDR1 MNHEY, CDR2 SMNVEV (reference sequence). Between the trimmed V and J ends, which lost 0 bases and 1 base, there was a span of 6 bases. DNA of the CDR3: TGTGCCAGCAGTTTATCCCCGGGGAACACTGAAGCTTTCTTT. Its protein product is CASSLSPGNTEAFF.

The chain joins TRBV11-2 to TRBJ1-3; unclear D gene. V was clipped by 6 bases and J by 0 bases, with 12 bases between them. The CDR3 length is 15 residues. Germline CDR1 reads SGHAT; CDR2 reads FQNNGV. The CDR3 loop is CASSPGFTSGNTIYF. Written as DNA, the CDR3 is TGTGCCAGCAGTCCGGGTTTCACCTCTGGAAACACCATATATTTT.

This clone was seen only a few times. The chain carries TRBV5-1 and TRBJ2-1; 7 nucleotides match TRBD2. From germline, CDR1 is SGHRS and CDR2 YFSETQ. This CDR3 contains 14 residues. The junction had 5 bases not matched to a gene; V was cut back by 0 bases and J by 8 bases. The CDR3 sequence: CASSLGTSWDEQFF. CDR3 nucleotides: TGCGCCAGCAGCTTGGGGACTAGTTGGGATGAGCAGTTCTTC. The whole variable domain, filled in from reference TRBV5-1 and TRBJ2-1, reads KAGVTQTPRYLIKTRGQQVTLSCSPISGHRSVSWYQQTPGQGLQFLFEYFSETQRNKGNFPGRFSGRQFSNSRSEMNVSTLELGDSALYLCASSLGTSWDEQFFGPGTRLTVL.

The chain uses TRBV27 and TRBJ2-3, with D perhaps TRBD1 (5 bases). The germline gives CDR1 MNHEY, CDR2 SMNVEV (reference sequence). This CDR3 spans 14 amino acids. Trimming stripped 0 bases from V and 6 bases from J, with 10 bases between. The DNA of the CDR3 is TGTGCCAGCAGTTTATCGGACCGACAGGATACGCAGTATTTT. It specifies CASSLSDRQDTQYF.

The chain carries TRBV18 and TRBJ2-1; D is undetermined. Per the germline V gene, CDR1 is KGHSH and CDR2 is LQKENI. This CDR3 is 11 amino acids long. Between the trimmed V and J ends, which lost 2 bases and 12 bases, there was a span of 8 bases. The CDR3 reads CASSPGVGQFF. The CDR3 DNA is TGTGCCAGCTCACCAGGAGTGGGGCAGTTCTTC.

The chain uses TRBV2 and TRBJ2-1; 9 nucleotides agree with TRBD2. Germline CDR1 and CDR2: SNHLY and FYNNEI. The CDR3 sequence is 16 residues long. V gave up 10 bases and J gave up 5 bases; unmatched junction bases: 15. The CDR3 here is CANSWPSGGSHNEQFF. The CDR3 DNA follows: TGTGCCAACTCGTGGCCCAGCGGGGGGTCCCACAATGAGCAGTTCTTC.

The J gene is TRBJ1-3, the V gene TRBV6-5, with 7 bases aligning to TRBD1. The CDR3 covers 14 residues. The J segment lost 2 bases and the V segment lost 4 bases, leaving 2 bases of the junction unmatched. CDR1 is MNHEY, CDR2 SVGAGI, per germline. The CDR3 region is CASSWTGPGNTIYF. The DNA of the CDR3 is TGTGCCAGCAGTTGGACAGGCCCTGGAAACACCATATATTTT.

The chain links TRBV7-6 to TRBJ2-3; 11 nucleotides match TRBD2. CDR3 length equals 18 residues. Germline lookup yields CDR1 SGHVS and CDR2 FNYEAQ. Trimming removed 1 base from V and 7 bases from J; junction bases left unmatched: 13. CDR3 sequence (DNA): TGTGCCAGCAGCTTAGTGCTAGCGGGGGGCCAGGAACTCAATACGCAGTATTTT. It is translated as CASSLVLAGGQELNTQYF.

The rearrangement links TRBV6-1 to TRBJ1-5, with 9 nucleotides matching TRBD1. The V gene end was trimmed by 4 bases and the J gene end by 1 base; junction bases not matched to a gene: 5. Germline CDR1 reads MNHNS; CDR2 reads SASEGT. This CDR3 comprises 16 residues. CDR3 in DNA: TGTGCCAGCAGTGTACTACAGGGGGCAAGCAATCAGCCCCAGCATTTT. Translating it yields CASSVLQGASNQPQHF.

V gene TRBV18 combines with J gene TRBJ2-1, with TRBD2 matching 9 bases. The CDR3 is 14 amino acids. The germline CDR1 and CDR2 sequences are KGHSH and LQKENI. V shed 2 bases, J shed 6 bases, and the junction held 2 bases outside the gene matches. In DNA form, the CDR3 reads TGTGCCAGCTCACCAGGGACTAGCCTCAATGAGCAGTTCTTC. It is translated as CASSPGTSLNEQFF. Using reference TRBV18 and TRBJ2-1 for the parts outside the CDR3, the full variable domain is NAGVMQNPRHLVRRRGQEARLRCSPMKGHSHVYWYRQLPEEGLKFMVYLQKENIIDESGMPKERFSAEFPKEGPSILRIQQVVRGDSAAYFCASSPGTSLNEQFFGPGTRLTVL.

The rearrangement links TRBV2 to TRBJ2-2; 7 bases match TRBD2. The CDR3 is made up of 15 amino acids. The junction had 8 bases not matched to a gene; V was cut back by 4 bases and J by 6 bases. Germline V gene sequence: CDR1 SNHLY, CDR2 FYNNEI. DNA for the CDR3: TGTGCCAGCAGTGGGGAGGGGCCTTGGGCCGGGGAGCTGTTTTTT. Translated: CASSGEGPWAGELFF. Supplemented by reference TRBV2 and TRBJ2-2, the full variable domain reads EPEVTQTPSHQVTQMGQEVILRCVPISNHLYFYWYRQILGQKVEFLVSFYNNEISEKSEIFDDQFSVERPDGSNFTLKIRSTKLEDSAMYFCASSGEGPWAGELFFGEGSRLTVL.

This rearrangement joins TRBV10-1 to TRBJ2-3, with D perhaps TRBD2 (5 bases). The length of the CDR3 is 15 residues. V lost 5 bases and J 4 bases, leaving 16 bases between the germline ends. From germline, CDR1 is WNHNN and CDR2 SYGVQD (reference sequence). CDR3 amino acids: CASSPLLRGSDTQYF. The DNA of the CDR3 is TGCGCCAGCAGTCCACTACTACGGGGTTCAGATACGCAGTATTTT.

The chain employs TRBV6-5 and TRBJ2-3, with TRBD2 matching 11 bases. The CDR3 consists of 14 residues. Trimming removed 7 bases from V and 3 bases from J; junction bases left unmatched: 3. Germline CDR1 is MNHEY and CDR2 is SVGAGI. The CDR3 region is CASTTSGGTDTQYF. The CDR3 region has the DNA TGTGCCAGCACCACTAGCGGGGGTACAGATACGCAGTATTTT.

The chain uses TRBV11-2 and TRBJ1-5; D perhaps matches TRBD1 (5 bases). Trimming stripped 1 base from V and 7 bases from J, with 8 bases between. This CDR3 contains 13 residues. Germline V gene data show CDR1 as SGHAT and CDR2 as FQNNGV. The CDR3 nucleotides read TGTGCCAGCAGCTTAGGCGGGGCGCAGCCCCAGCATTTT. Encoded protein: CASSLGGAQPQHF.

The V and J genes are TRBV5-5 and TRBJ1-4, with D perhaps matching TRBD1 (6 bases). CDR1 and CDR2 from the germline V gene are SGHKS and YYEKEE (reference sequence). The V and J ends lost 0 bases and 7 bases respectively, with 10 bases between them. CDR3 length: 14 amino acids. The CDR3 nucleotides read TGTGCCAGCAGCTTGGCACAGGGCCTTGAAAAACTGTTTTTT. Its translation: CASSLAQGLEKLFF.

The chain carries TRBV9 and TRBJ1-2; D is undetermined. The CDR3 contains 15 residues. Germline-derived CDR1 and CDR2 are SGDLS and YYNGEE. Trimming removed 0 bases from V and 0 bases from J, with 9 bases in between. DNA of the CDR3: TGTGCCAGCAGCGTAGTGAACAGAGCTAACTATGGCTACACCTTC. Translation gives CASSVVNRANYGYTF.

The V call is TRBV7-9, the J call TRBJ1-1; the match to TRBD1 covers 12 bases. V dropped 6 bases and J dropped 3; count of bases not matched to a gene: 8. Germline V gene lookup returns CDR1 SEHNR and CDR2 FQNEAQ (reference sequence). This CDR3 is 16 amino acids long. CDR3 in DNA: TGTGCCAGCAGGGAGGGACAGGGGGCTTATTACACTGAAGCTTTCTTT. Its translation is CASREGQGAYYTEAFF.

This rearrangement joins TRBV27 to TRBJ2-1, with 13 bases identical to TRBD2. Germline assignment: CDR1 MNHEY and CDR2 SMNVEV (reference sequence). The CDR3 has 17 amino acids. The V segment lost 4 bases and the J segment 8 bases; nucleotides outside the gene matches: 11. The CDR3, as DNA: TGTGCCAGCAGTTCGGGACTAGCGGGGACCTCAATCTATGAGCAGTTCTTC. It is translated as CASSSGLAGTSIYEQFF.

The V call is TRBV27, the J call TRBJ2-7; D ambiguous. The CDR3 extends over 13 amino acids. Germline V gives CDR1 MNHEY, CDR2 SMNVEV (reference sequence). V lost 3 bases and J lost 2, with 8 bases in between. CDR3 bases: TGTGCCAGCAGTTTGCCAGGTACCTACGAGCAGTACTTC. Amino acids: CASSLPGTYEQYF.

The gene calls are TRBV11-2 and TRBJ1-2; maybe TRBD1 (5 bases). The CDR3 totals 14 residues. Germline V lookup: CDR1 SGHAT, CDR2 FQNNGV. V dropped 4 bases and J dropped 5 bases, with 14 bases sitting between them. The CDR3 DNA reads TGTGCCAGCAGCTCGTCCGAGGCAGGGTATGGCTACACCTTC. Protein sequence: CASSSSEAGYGYTF.

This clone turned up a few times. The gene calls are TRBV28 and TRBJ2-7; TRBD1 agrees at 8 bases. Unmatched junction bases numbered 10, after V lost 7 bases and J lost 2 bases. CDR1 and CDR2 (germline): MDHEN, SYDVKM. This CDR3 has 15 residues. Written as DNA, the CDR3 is TGTGCCAGCAAAACACCCGGGACAGGTGCCTACGAGCAGTACTTC. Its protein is CASKTPGTGAYEQYF.